This TCR beta chain is from a study of cytomegalovirus exposure and HLA in healthy donors. In regard to this clone: Its antigen remains unknown.

The CDR3 sequence is 16 residues long. V dropped 1 base and J dropped 7 bases, with 17 bases sitting between them. Germline V gives CDR1 SGHRS, CDR2 YFSETQ. Study-level results: The later analysis indicated that the majority of CMV-associated TCR beta chains appeared HLA-restricted.

Researchers ran the PCR with 60 Vbeta and 13 Jbeta primers. Libraries were prepared by immunoSEQ multiplex PCR; TCRdb keeps only in-frame clonotypes and omits some of them. Of about 120,000 clones listed, around 82% are singletons. The sequencing input was PBMCs. This chain uses TRBV5-1 with TRBJ2-2; D is perhaps TRBD2 (5 bases). This sequence originates from a woman aged 40 to 50 in good health and CMV-seropositive. This chain's CDR3 is CASSLSGRGSSGELFF. CDR3 coding DNA: TGCGCCAGCAGCTTGTCGGGCCGGGGTTCGAGCGGGGAGCTGTTTTTT.